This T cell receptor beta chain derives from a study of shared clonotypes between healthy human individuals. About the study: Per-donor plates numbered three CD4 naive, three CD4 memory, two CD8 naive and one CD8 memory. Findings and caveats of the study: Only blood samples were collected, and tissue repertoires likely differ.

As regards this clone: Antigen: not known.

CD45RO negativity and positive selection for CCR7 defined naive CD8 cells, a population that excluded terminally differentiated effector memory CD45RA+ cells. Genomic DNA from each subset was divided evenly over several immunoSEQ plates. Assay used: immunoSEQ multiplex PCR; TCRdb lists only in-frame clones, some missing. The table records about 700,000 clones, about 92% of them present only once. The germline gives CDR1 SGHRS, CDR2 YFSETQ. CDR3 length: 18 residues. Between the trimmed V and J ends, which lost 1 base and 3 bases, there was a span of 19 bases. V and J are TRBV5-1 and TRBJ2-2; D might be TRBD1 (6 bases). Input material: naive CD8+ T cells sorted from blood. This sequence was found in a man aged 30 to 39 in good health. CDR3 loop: CASSLKVGAVQHTGELFF. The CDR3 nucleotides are TGCGCCAGCAGCTTGAAGGTGGGGGCGGTACAACACACCGGGGAGCTGTTTTTT.